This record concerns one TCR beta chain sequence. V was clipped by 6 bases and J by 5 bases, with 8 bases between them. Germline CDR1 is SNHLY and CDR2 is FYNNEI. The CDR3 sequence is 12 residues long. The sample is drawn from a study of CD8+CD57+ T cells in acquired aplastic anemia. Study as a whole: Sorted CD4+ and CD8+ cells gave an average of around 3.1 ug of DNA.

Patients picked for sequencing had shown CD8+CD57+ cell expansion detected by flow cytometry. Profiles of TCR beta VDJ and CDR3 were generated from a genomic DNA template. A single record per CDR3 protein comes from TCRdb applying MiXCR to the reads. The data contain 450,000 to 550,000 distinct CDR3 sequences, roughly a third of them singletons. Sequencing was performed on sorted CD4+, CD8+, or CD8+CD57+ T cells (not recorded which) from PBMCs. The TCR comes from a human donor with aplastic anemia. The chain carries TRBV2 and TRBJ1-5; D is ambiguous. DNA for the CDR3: TGTGCCAGCAGGCGAGAACATCAGCCCCAGCATTTT. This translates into CASRREHQPQHF.